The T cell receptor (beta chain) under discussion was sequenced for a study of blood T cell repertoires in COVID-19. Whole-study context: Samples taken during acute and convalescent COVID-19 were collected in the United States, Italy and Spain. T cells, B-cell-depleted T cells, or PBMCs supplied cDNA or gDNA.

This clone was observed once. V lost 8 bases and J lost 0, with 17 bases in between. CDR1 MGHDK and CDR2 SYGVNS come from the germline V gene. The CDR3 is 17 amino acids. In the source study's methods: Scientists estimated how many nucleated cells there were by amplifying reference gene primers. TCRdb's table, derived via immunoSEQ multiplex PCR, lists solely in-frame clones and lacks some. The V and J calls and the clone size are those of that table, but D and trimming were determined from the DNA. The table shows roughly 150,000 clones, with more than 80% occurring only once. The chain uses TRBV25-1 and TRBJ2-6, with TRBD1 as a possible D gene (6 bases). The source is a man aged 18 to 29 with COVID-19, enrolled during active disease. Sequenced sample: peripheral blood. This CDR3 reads CASAPRDRSSGANVLTF. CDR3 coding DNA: TGTGCCAGCGCTCCCCGCGACAGGAGCTCTGGGGCCAACGTCCTGACTTTC.